The 13 T cell receptor beta chains listed next were all sequenced from one sample in a study of control samples from healthy donors and cancer patients. Profiled with immunoSEQ multiplex PCR; TCRdb holds only in-frame clones, not every one. Here the sample spans some 140,000 clones, about 88% being singletons. The specimen sequenced was blood. Receptors were obtained from a woman aged 25 to 45 in good health.

V gene TRBV10-3 combines with J gene TRBJ2-1; no clear D. This CDR3 is 13 amino acids long. Germline CDR1 is ENHRY and CDR2 is SYGVKD. Deletions cut 0 bases from V and 8 bases from J, with 8 bases between. The CDR3 coding sequence is TGTGCCATCAGTGAGTCTAGGGCGGATGAGCAGTTCTTC. It specifies CAISESRADEQFF.

This sequence joins TRBV21-1 and TRBJ2-1; no DNA check was done on the table's D call, TRBD1. TRBV21-1 is a pseudogene locus. The CDR3 length is 16 residues. CDR3 nucleotides: TGTGCCAGCAGCGAAGGACAGCAGGCTTCCACGAATGAGCAGTTCTTC. It is translated as CASSEGQQASTNEQFF.

This clone was observed a handful of times. The CDR3 region is CASSDGEQETQYF. The CDR3 nucleotides read TGTGCCAGCAGTGATGGAGAACAAGAGACCCAGTACTTC. The chain employs TRBV6-4 and TRBJ2-5; no clear D gene. Germline CDR1 is MRHNA and CDR2 is SNTAGT. The V and J ends lost 3 bases and 2 bases respectively, with 7 bases between them. The CDR3 covers 13 residues.

The gene calls are TRBV19 and TRBJ1-5, with 8 bases fitting TRBD1. Germline assignment: CDR1 LNHDA and CDR2 SQIVND (reference sequence). The CDR3 spans 12 residues. Germline trimming cut 5 bases from V and 7 bases from J; bases unmatched to any gene: 1. The CDR3 loop reads CASSGQGQPQHF. The CDR3 region has the DNA TGTGCCAGTAGTGGACAGGGACAGCCCCAGCATTTT.

This chain uses TRBV30 with TRBJ1-1; D is unresolved. CDR1 and CDR2 (germline): GTSNPN, SVGIG (reference sequence). The CDR3 is 12 residues long. Deletions cut 2 bases from V and 1 base from J, with 5 bases between. This chain's CDR3 is CAWSPPNTEAFF. The DNA of the CDR3 is TGTGCCTGGAGTCCACCGAACACTGAAGCTTTCTTT.

V is TRBV18 and J is TRBJ2-5; D perhaps matches TRBD2 (5 bases). CDR1 is KGHSH, CDR2 LQKENI, per germline. The CDR3 sequence is 15 residues long. V lost 3 bases, J lost 4 bases, and 15 bases lay in between. The CDR3 coding sequence is TGTGCCAGCTCACCGGGAGATATTGCGGGAGAGACCCAGTACTTC. Its translation: CASSPGDIAGETQYF.

The chain combines TRBV4-1 with TRBJ1-5; D might be TRBD1 (5 bases). The V gene lost 4 bases and the J gene lost 8 bases, with 15 bases spanning the gap. Germline V CDR1 and CDR2: MGHRA, YSYEKL. This CDR3 region has 14 residues. The CDR3 nucleotides are TGCGCCAGCAGCCTGAGCGGGGGTTCGAAGCCCCAGCATTTT. As protein: CASSLSGGSKPQHF.

This chain uses TRBV29-1 with TRBJ2-7; 14 bases fit TRBD2. This CDR3 has 17 amino acids. Per the germline V gene, CDR1 is SQVTM and CDR2 is ANQGSEA. V was clipped by 2 bases and J by 7 bases; unmatched bases: 13. The CDR3 region is CSVEPPGLAGARGEQYF. In DNA, the CDR3 is TGCAGCGTTGAACCCCCGGGACTAGCGGGGGCAAGGGGGGAGCAGTACTTC.

The chain recombines TRBV7-6 with TRBJ2-3; TRBD2 matches at 10 bases. V lost 4 bases to trimming and J lost 1 base; unmatched junction nucleotides: 11. The CDR3 runs 18 residues. Germline V gene sequence: CDR1 SGHVS, CDR2 FNYEAQ. In DNA, the CDR3 is TGTGCCAGCAGCTCCCTCCCTAGGACTAGCGGCCGCACAGATACGCAGTATTTT. It yields the protein CASSSLPRTSGRTDTQYF. Filled out from reference TRBV7-6 and TRBJ2-3, the complete variable domain reads GAGVSQSPRYKVTKRGQDVALRCDPISGHVSLYWYRQALGQGPEFLTYFNYEAQQDKSGLPNDRFSAERPEGSISTLTIQRTEQRDSAMYRCASSSLPRTSGRTDTQYFGPGTRLTVL.

This clone was picked up a small number of times. The rearrangement uses TRBV21-1 and TRBJ1-4; the table gives TRBD1 as D, unverified against the DNA. TRBV21-1 is marked as a pseudogene. The CDR3 covers 19 residues. The CDR3, as DNA: TGTGCCAGCAGCAACTCGCTTCTGGGACAGGGTACTTCTAATGAAAAACTGTTTTTT. Translating gives CASSNSLLGQGTSNEKLFF.

CDR3 nucleotide sequence: TGCGCCAGCAGCCATAGCGGGAGCGGTTTCTTC. It encodes CASSHSGSGFF. The V and J genes are TRBV5-1 and TRBJ2-1, with 9 nucleotides matching TRBD2. Germline assignment: CDR1 SGHRS and CDR2 YFSETQ. V lost 4 bases to trimming and J lost 16 bases; unmatched junction nucleotides: 6. This CDR3 has 11 residues.

The V gene is TRBV28, the J gene TRBJ2-1; 8 bases are shared with TRBD2. With V trimmed by 2 bases and J by 6 bases, 6 bases remained unmatched. Germline values: CDR1 MDHEN, CDR2 SYDVKM. The CDR3 is made up of 15 amino acids. CDR3 bases: TGTGCCAGCAGTTTACGGCTAGCGGGCATCAATGAGCAGTTCTTC. Protein product: CASSLRLAGINEQFF.

CDR3 region: CSATGGQPQYF. The CDR3 nucleotides read TGCAGTGCTACCGGAGGACAGCCGCAGTACTTC. The V and J genes are TRBV20-1 and TRBJ2-7; weak D call: TRBD1 (6 bases). The germline V gene encodes CDR1 DFQATT and CDR2 SNEGSKA (reference sequence). Trimming shortened V by 4 bases and J by 9 bases, and 13 bases separated the two germline ends. The CDR3 totals 11 residues.